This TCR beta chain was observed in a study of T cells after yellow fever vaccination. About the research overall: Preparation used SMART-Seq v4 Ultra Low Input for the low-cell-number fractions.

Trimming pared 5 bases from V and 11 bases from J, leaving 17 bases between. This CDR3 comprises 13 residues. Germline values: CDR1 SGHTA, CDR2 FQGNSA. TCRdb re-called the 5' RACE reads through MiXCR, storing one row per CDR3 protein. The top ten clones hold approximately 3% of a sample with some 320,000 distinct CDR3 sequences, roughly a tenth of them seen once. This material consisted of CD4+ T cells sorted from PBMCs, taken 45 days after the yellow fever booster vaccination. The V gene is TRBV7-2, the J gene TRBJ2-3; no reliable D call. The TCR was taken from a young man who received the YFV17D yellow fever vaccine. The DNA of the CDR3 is TGTGCCAGCAGCCTCGGTCCTACAAACCTGCAGTATTTT. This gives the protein CASSLGPTNLQYF.